This TCR beta chain was obtained from a study of blood T cell repertoires in COVID-19. Overall study context: Both acute and convalescent COVID-19 samples were obtained from the United States, Italy and Spain. Nucleic acid was either cDNA or gDNA, and it came from T cells, B-cell-depleted T cells, or PBMCs.

The trim removed 3 bases at V and 3 bases at J, leaving 1 base unmatched. CDR1 KGHSH and CDR2 LQKENI come from the germline V gene. CDR3 size: 14 residues. Per the study methods: Amplification from reference gene primers served as the basis for estimated nucleated cell counts. TCRdb keeps only in-frame clones here, not all; method: immunoSEQ multiplex PCR. For V, J and clone size, that table is used; D and trimming come from the DNA. The sample records more than 130,000 clones, under 90% being singletons. This TCR derives from a woman older than 75 in a cohort sampled during active or convalescent COVID-19. The chain uses TRBV18 and TRBJ1-5; TRBD1 agrees at 8 bases. Sequences were obtained from peripheral blood. The CDR3 DNA follows: TGTGCCAGCTCACCGGGACAGGTCAATCAGCCCCAGCATTTT. Translated: CASSPGQVNQPQHF.